This T cell receptor (beta chain) was observed in a study of cytomegalovirus exposure and HLA in healthy donors. Looking at the study overall: Falling in the Caucasian-associated ancestry cluster were roughly 80% of under 500 genotyped donors.

J was trimmed by 0 bases and V by 6 bases; bases with no gene match: 6. This CDR3 contains 15 residues. CDR1 SNHLY and CDR2 FYNNEI come from the germline V gene. Findings and limits, study-wide: Researchers reported in a later analysis that a missense DCLRE1C variant was tied to TCR beta V- and J-gene trimming.

About this clone itself: Its antigen is still unknown.

The PCR made use of 60 Vbeta and 13 Jbeta primers. TCRdb keeps only in-frame clones here, not all; method: immunoSEQ multiplex PCR. This sample has some 200,000 clones; about 80% occur once, and the top ten carry about 0.58%. The TCR comes from a woman in her thirties or forties in good health and CMV-seronegative. The chain is built from TRBV2 and TRBJ2-3; the match to TRBD1 covers 7 bases. Sample: PBMCs. DNA of the CDR3: TGTGCCAGCAGGCGGACCAGGGGGAGCACAGATACGCAGTATTTT. Translation: CASRRTRGSTDTQYF. The variable domain in full, with the rest retrieved from reference TRBV2 and TRBJ2-3, is EPEVTQTPSHQVTQMGQEVILRCVPISNHLYFYWYRQILGQKVEFLVSFYNNEISEKSEIFDDQFSVERPDGSNFTLKIRSTKLEDSAMYFCASRRTRGSTDTQYFGPGTRLTVL.